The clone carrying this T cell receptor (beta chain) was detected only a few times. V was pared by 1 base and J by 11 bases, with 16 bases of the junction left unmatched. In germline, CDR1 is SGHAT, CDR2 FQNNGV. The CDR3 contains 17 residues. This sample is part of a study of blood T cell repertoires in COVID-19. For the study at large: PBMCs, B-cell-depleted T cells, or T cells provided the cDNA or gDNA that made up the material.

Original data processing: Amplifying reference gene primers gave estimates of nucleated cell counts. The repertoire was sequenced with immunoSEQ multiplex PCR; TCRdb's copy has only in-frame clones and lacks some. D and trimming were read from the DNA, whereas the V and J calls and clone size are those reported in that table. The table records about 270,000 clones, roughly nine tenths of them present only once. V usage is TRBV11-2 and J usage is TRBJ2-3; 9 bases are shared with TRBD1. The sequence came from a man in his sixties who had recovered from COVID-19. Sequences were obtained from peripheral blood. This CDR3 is CASSLGGQGRSPGEQYF. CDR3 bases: TGTGCCAGCAGCTTAGGAGGACAGGGGAGATCCCCTGGTGAGCAGTATTTT.